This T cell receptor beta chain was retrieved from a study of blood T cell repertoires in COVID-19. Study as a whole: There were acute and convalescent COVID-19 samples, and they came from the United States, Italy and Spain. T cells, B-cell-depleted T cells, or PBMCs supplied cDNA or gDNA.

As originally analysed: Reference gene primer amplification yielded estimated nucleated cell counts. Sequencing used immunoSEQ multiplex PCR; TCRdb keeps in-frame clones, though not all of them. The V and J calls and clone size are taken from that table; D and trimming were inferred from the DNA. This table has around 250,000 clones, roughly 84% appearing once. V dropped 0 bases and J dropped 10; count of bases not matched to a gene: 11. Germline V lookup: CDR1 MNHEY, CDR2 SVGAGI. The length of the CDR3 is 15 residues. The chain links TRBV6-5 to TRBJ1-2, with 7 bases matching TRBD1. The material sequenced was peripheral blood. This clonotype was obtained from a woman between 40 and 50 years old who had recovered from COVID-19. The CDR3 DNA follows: TGTGCCAGCAGTTACTCCGGGACAGTCCCCTCTCCCTACACCTTC. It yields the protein CASSYSGTVPSPYTF.